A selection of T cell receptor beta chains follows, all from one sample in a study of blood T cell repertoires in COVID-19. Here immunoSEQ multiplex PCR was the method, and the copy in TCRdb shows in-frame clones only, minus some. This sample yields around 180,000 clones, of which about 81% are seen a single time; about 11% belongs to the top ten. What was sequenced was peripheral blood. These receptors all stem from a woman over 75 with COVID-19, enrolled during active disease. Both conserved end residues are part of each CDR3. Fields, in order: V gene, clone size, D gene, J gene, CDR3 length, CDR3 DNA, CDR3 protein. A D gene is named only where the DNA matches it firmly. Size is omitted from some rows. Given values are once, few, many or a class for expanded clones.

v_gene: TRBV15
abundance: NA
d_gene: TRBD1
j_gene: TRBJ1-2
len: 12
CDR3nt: TGTGCCCTGGGGGGACAGGGTGATGGCTACACCTTC
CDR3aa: CALGGQGDGYTF

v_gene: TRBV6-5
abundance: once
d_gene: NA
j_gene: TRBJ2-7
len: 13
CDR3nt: TGTGCCAGCAGCCGGGAGCGCGTCCACGAGCAGTACTTC
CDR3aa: CASSRERVHEQYF

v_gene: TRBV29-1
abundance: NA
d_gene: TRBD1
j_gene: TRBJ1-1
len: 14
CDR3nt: TGCAGCGTTGTCGCCTACAGGGGGGCCCCTGAAGCTTTCTTT
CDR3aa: CSVVAYRGAPEAFF

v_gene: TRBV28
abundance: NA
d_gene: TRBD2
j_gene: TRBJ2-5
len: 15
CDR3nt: TGTGCCAGCAGGCCACTAGCGGGCCTCGAGGAGACCCAGTACTTC
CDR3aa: CASRPLAGLEETQYF

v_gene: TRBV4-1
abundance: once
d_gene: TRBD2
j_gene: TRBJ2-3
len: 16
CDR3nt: TGCGCCAGCACCCCGCGGGGTAGCGGGGAGGGAGATACGCAGTATTTT
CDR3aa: CASTPRGSGEGDTQYF

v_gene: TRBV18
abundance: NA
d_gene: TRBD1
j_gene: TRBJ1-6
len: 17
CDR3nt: TGTGCCAGCTCACCACTTCCTTCGGGACAGGATAATTCACCCCTCCACTTT
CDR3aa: CASSPLPSGQDNSPLHF

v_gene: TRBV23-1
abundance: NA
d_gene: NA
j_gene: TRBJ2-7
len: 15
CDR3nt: TGCGCCAGCAGTCAATCGTGTAAATTAATCTACGAGCAGTACTTC
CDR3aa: CASSQSCKLIYEQYF

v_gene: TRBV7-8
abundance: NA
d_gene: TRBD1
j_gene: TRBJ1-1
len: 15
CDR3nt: TGTGCCAGCAGCTTAGCCCGGACAGGGCCCCTTGAAGCTTTCTTT
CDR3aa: CASSLARTGPLEAFF

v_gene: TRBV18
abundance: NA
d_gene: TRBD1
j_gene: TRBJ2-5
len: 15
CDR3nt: TGTGCCAGCTCAGCGAGACAGGGCACCCAAGAGACCCAGTACTTC
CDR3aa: CASSARQGTQETQYF

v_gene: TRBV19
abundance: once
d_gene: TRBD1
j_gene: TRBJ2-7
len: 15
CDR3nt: TGTGCCACCTCGGGTAATCACAGGGGAACCTACGAGCAGTACTTC
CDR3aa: CATSGNHRGTYEQYF

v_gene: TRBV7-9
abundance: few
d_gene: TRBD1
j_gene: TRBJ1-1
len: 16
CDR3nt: TGTGCCAGCAGCTTAGCCGGGTCAGGGGGCTACACTGAAGCTTTCTTT
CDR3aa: CASSLAGSGGYTEAFF

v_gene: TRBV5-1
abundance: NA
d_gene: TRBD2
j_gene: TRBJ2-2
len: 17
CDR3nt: TGCGCCAGCAGCACAGGACTAGCGGGAGGGACCACCGGGGAGCTGTTTTTT
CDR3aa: CASSTGLAGGTTGELFF

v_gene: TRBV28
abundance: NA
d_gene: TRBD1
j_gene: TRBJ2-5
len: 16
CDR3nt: TGTGCCAGCAGTCCGCGGACAGGGTCATTGGGGGAGACCCAGTACTTC
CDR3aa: CASSPRTGSLGETQYF

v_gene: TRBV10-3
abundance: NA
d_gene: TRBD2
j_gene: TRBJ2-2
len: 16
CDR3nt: TGTGCCATCGTTGCGGAGAGCGGGAGGTTCCTCGGGGAGCTGTTTTTT
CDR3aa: CAIVAESGRFLGELFF

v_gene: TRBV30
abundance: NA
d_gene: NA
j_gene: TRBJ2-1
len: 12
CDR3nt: TGTGCCTGGACCCGTACTAGTTCTGAGCAGTTCTTC
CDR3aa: CAWTRTSSEQFF

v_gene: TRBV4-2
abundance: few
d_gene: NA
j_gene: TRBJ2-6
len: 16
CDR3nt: TGTGCCAGCAGCCCTGGACAGAGTTCTGGGGCCAACGTCCTGACTTTC
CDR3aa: CASSPGQSSGANVLTF

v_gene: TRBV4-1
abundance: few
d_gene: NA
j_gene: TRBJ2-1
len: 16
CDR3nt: TGCGCCAGCAGCCCCGGCGGGGCCCCAGGCTACAATGAGCAGTTCTTC
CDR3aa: CASSPGGAPGYNEQFF